This T cell receptor beta chain was identified in a study of cytomegalovirus exposure and HLA in healthy donors. CDR3 length: 16 residues. Per the germline V gene, CDR1 is SGHRS and CDR2 is YFSETQ. Trimming removed 4 bases from V and 3 bases from J, with 19 bases in between. Of note for this clone: The target antigen is unknown.

The PCR had 60 Vbeta and 13 Jbeta primers. Here immunoSEQ multiplex PCR was the method, and the copy in TCRdb shows in-frame clones only, minus some. The sample contains about 140,000 clones, around four fifths of which appear only once. Overall study findings and caveats: Confirmation was obtained in vitro that a few CMV-associated chains are specific for CMV antigens. The study designated roughly 150 TCR beta chains cytomegalovirus-associated.

Sequenced sample: PBMCs. The genes are TRBV5-1 and TRBJ1-2; D perhaps matches TRBD1 (6 bases). The source of this sequence is a man aged 25-40 years in good health and CMV-seropositive. CDR3 amino acids: CASSESGGLGYYGYTF. The CDR3 DNA reads as TGCGCCAGCAGCGAGTCGGGGGGCTTGGGGTACTATGGCTACACCTTC.